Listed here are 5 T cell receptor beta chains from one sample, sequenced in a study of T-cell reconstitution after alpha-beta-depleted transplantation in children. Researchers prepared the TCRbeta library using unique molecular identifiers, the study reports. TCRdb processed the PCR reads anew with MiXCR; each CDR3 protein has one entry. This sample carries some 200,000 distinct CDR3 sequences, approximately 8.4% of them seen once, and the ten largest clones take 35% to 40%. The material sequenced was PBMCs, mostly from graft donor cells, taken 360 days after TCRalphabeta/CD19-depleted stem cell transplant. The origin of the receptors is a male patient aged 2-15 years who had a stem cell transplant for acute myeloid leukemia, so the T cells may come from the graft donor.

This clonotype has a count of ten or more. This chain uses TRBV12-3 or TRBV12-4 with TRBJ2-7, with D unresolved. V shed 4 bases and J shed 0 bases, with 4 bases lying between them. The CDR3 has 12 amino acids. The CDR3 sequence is CASSSGSYEQYF. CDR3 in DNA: TGTGCCAGCAGTTCGGGCTCCTACGAGCAGTACTTC.

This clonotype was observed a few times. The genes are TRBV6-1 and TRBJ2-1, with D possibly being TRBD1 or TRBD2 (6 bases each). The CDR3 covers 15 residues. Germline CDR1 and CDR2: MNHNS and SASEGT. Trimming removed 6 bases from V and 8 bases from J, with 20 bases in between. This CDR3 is CASSLGGLLTDEQFF. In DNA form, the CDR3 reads TGTGCCAGCAGCCTAGGGGGGCTCCTGACCGATGAGCAGTTCTTC.

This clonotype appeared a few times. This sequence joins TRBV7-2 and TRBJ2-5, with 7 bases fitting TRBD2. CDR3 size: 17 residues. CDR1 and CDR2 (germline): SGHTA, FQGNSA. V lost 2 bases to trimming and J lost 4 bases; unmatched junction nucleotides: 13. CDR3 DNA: TGTGCCAGCAGCTTAACGAGGATGGGGAGGGTTCGAGAGACCCAGTACTTC. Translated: CASSLTRMGRVRETQYF.

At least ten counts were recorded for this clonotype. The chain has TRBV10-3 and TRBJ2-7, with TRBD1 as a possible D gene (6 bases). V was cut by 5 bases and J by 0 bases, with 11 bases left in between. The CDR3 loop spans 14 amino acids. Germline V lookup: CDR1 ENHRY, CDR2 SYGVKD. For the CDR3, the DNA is TGTGCCATCAGTAAGAGACAGGCCTCCTACGAGCAGTACTTC. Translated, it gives CAISKRQASYEQYF.

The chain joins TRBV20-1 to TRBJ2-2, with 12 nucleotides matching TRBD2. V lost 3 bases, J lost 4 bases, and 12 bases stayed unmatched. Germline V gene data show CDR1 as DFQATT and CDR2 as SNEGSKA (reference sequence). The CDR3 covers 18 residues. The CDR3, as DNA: TGCAGTGCTAGGCCGCGACTAGCGGGAGAAGGGAGCACCGGGGAGCTGTTTTTT. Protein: CSARPRLAGEGSTGELFF.